The 21 T cell receptor beta chains listed next were all sequenced from one sample in a study of blood T cells in healthy people across ages. With a J-beta primer mix and a sample-barcoded 5' primer, a second PCR ran 7 to 11 cycles. TCRdb redid the calling of the 5' RACE reads with MiXCR, one entry per CDR3 protein. The sample consists of 850,000 to 1,000,000 distinct CDR3 sequences, around 54% of them appearing once. Sequenced input: blood. The receptor source for this set is a woman in her sixties in good health.

The rearrangement joins TRBV20-1 to TRBJ2-1; the match to TRBD2 covers 7 bases. Germline CDR1 DFQATT, CDR2 SNEGSKA (reference sequence). V lost 6 bases to trimming and J lost 5 bases; unmatched junction nucleotides: 7. The CDR3 covers 13 residues. For the CDR3, the DNA is TGCAGTGCCCGGACTAGTTCCCACAATGAGCAGTTCTTC. Translating it yields CSARTSSHNEQFF.

The genes are TRBV27 and TRBJ2-5; 7 bases fit TRBD1. The CDR3 covers 16 residues. The J segment lost 5 bases and the V segment lost 5 bases, leaving 14 bases of the junction unmatched. In germline, CDR1 is MNHEY, CDR2 SMNVEV (reference sequence). CDR3 DNA sequence: TGTGCCAGCAGTCCAACCGGGACAGTCCGAAGGGAGACCCAGTACTTC. This sequence encodes CASSPTGTVRRETQYF.

V gene TRBV18 combines with J gene TRBJ2-3; no firm D call. CDR1 KGHSH and CDR2 LQKENI come from the germline V gene. This CDR3 comprises 15 residues. Trimming left V 3 bases short and J 2 bases short, with 12 bases between. Written as DNA, the CDR3 is TGTGCCAGCTCACCTCGGGCATTTAACACAGATACGCAGTATTTT. Protein sequence: CASSPRAFNTDTQYF.

The CDR3 loop reads CASSVGLGLAGSDEQFF. The CDR3 DNA is TGTGCCAGCAGTGTTGGGCTGGGACTAGCGGGATCGGATGAGCAGTTCTTC. J is TRBJ2-1 and V is TRBV25-1, with TRBD2 matching 13 bases. The CDR3 loop spans 17 amino acids. Looked up from germline, CDR1 is MGHDK and CDR2 is SYGVNS. J gave up 8 bases and V 4 bases, and 11 bases lay outside the gene matches.

The chain joins TRBV20-1 to TRBJ2-1; TRBD2 aligns across 9 bases. V dropped 5 bases and J dropped 4; count of bases not matched to a gene: 9. CDR1 is DFQATT and CDR2 is SNEGSKA in the germline V gene (reference sequence). The CDR3 extends over 15 amino acids. The CDR3 here is CSALGWTSAYNEQFF. The CDR3, as DNA: TGCAGTGCTTTGGGGTGGACTAGCGCATACAATGAGCAGTTCTTC.

This chain links TRBV7-2 with TRBJ2-7, with 7 bases identical to TRBD1. There are 15 residues in the CDR3. V shed 5 bases and J 6 bases; nucleotides not matched to a gene: 13. Germline CDR1 reads SGHTA; CDR2 reads FQGNSA. The CDR3 here is CASSRKGAATGEQYF. The CDR3, as DNA: TGTGCCAGCAGCCGGAAGGGGGCTGCGACGGGCGAGCAGTACTTC.

V usage is TRBV20-1 and J usage is TRBJ2-1, with a tentative D call TRBD2 (7 bases). CDR1 is DFQATT, CDR2 SNEGSKA, per germline (reference sequence). V gave up 1 base and J gave up 12 bases, with 13 bases separating them. The CDR3 has 12 residues. DNA of the CDR3: TGCAGTGCTAGAGTGGGGGGGCAGCCGCAGTTCTTC. This gives the protein CSARVGGQPQFF.

The chain recombines TRBV28 with TRBJ1-2; D is uncertain. In germline, CDR1 is MDHEN, CDR2 SYDVKM. This CDR3 is 15 amino acids long. V lost 9 bases and J 0 bases, leaving 17 bases between the germline ends. CDR3: CASGLTGRTNYGYTF. In DNA form, the CDR3 reads TGTGCCAGTGGGCTCACTGGCAGGACTAACTATGGCTACACCTTC.

Concerning this clonotype: An end of the junction differs from the germline gene, which may be a read error. V is TRBV29-1 and J is TRBJ1-4; unclear D gene. CDR1 is SQVTM, CDR2 ANQGSEA, per germline. The CDR3 totals 13 residues. CDR3 residues: CSVGEATNEKLVF. The CDR3 DNA reads TGCAGCGTTGGCGAGGCAACTAATGAAAAACTGGTTTTT.

The chain carries TRBV20-1 and TRBJ2-7; 9 bases map to TRBD1. CDR3 length: 11 amino acids. CDR1 is DFQATT, CDR2 SNEGSKA, per germline (reference sequence). The trim removed 5 bases at V and 5 bases at J, leaving 1 base unmatched. This chain's CDR3 is CSAGTGNEQYF. The DNA for the CDR3 is TGCAGTGCTGGGACAGGGAACGAGCAGTACTTC.

V and J are TRBV15 and TRBJ1-5, with D uncertain. V was shortened by 3 bases and J by 6 bases, with 6 bases between the two germline ends. This CDR3 contains 12 residues. Germline V lookup: CDR1 LNHNV, CDR2 YYDKDF (reference sequence). CDR3 DNA sequence: TGTGCCACCAGCAGCATGGGTCAGCCCCAGCATTTT. Protein sequence: CATSSMGQPQHF. The whole variable domain, remainder taken from reference TRBV15 and TRBJ1-5, is DAMVIQNPRYQVTQFGKPVTLSCSQTLNHNVMYWYQQKSSQAPKLLFHYYDKDFNNEADTPDNFQSRRPNTSFCFLDIRSPGLGDTAMYLCATSSMGQPQHFGDGTRLSIL.

This chain links TRBV7-2 with TRBJ2-1, with 8 nucleotides matching TRBD2. Trimming at V came to 7 bases and at J to 7 bases, leaving 12 bases not matched to a gene. Germline V lookup: CDR1 SGHTA, CDR2 FQGNSA. The CDR3 covers 15 residues. The CDR3 spells CASNFPGTRKNEQFF. Here the CDR3 DNA reads TGTGCCAGCAACTTCCCCGGGACTAGGAAAAATGAGCAGTTCTTC.

The chain uses TRBV7-6 and TRBJ2-3; D unclear. Trimming removed 7 bases from V and 5 bases from J, with 10 bases in between. This CDR3 is built from 12 residues. Per the germline V gene, CDR1 is SGHVS and CDR2 is FNYEAQ. CDR3 residues: CASTHMGDTQYF. The DNA of the CDR3 is TGTGCCAGCACCCACATGGGAGATACGCAGTATTTT.

The chain recombines TRBV7-2 with TRBJ2-1; no reliable D call. V lost 4 bases, J lost 6 bases, and 16 bases lay in between. Germline-derived CDR1 and CDR2 are SGHTA and FQGNSA. The CDR3 spans 15 residues. CDR3 sequence reads: CASSSNSRFGNEQFF. The CDR3 nucleotides are TGTGCCAGCAGCTCAAACTCTAGGTTTGGCAATGAGCAGTTCTTC. The full variable domain, rest sourced from reference TRBV7-2 and TRBJ2-1, is GAGVSQSPSNKVTEKGKDVELRCDPISGHTALYWYRQSLGQGLEFLIYFQGNSAPDKSGLPSDRFSAERTGGSVSTLTIQRTQQEDSAVYLCASSSNSRFGNEQFFGPGTRLTVL.

This clonotype was picked up a small number of times. This chain connects TRBV20-1 to TRBJ2-7, with D perhaps TRBD1 or TRBD2 (5 bases each). The CDR3 is made up of 14 amino acids. The V gene's germline CDR1 is DFQATT and CDR2 SNEGSKA (reference sequence). Trimming removed 6 bases at V and 0 bases at J, with 15 bases between. CDR3 sequence (DNA): TGCAGTGCCGGACGGGACCGGATCTCCTACGAGCAGTACTTC. Its translation: CSAGRDRISYEQYF.

In its sample, this clonotype was seen many times. The chain links TRBV28 to TRBJ2-7; no clear D gene. Germline lookup yields CDR1 MDHEN and CDR2 SYDVKM. V shed 2 bases and J shed 0 bases, with 11 bases lying between them. The length of the CDR3 is 15 residues. The CDR3 loop is CASSLRTGSSYEQYF. CDR3 nucleotides: TGTGCCAGCAGTTTACGAACCGGGTCCTCCTACGAGCAGTACTTC.

CDR3 in amino acids: CASNRPDSQRQPQHF. The CDR3 bases are TGTGCCAGCAACAGACCCGACAGTCAAAGGCAGCCCCAGCATTTT. The chain recombines TRBV28 with TRBJ1-5; D may be TRBD1 (5 bases). V lost 7 bases and J lost 7, with 20 bases in between. The length of the CDR3 is 15 residues. From germline, CDR1 is MDHEN and CDR2 SYDVKM.

This clonotype was detected only a few times. The V call is TRBV6-2 or TRBV6-3, the J call TRBJ2-7, with no clear D. Looked up from germline, CDR1 is MNHEY and CDR2 is SVGEGT. The V end was cut by 4 bases, the J end by 5 bases, with 12 bases between. The length of the CDR3 is 13 residues. CDR3 sequence (DNA): TGTGCCAGCAGTTGGGCACTCCGCAACGAGCAGTACTTC. As protein: CASSWALRNEQYF.

This chain uses TRBV4-3 with TRBJ1-1; 7 bases agree with TRBD1. Germline-derived CDR1 and CDR2 are LGHNA and YSLEER. This CDR3 comprises 17 residues. V lost 4 bases, J lost 1 base, and 12 bases stayed unmatched. The CDR3 nucleotides read TGCGCCAGCAGCCGGAACCCCCAGGGGGTTGGGAACACTGAAGCTTTCTTT. Amino acid sequence: CASSRNPQGVGNTEAFF.

V usage is TRBV2 and J usage is TRBJ1-1; D is perhaps TRBD1 (5 bases). This CDR3 comprises 13 residues. The germline V gene encodes CDR1 SNHLY and CDR2 FYNNEI. V lost 3 bases, J lost 3 bases, and 8 bases lay in between. In DNA, the CDR3 is TGTGCCAGCAGTGACAGGGAGTACACTGAAGCTTTCTTT. Translation: CASSDREYTEAFF. Full variable domain (rest looked up from reference TRBV2 and TRBJ1-1): EPEVTQTPSHQVTQMGQEVILRCVPISNHLYFYWYRQILGQKVEFLVSFYNNEISEKSEIFDDQFSVERPDGSNFTLKIRSTKLEDSAMYFCASSDREYTEAFFGQGTRLTVV.

The chain links TRBV7-2 to TRBJ2-3; tentative D call: TRBD2 (6 bases). The CDR3 totals 16 residues. V dropped 6 bases and J dropped 5 bases, with 21 bases sitting between them. Germline values: CDR1 SGHTA, CDR2 FQGNSA. As DNA, the CDR3 is TGTGCCAGCAGTCCAACCGGGAGAATTAGGAGAGATACGCAGTATTTT. Protein product: CASSPTGRIRRDTQYF.